The 31 T cell receptor beta chains given below trace back to one sample, sequenced in a study of T cells in localized non-small cell lung cancer. TCRdb keeps only in-frame clones here, not all; method: immunoSEQ multiplex PCR. The table records more than 7,500 clones, 92% of them present only once. This material consisted of peripheral blood, taken before any cancer treatment. All receptors derive from a woman aged 35-75 years with stage I squamous cell lung carcinoma.

The CDR3 bases are TGTGCCAGCAGCGCCCGCCAGGGGTATGGCTACACCTTC. It yields the protein CASSARQGYGYTF. The chain combines TRBV5-4 with TRBJ1-2, with D possibly TRBD1 on 6 matching bases. The V gene lost 4 bases and the J gene lost 5 bases, with 12 bases spanning the gap. Germline V CDR1 and CDR2: SGHNT, YYREEE (reference sequence). CDR3 size: 13 residues. The full variable domain, in which reference TRBV5-4 and TRBJ1-2 provide the parts outside the CDR3, is ETGVTQSPTHLIKTRGQQVTLRCSSQSGHNTVSWYQQALGQGPQFIFQYYREEENGRGNFPPRFSGLQFPNYSSELNVNALELDDSALYLCASSARQGYGYTFGSGTRLTVV.

This sequence joins TRBV29-1 and TRBJ2-4; D may be TRBD2 (5 bases). Germline CDR1 is SQVTM and CDR2 is ANQGSEA. The CDR3 spans 13 residues. With 1 base removed from V and 6 bases from J, the gap between germline ends came to 10 bases. CDR3 loop: CSVEGPEGNIQYF. The CDR3, as DNA: TGCAGCGTTGAAGGGCCCGAGGGAAACATTCAGTACTTC.

The chain combines TRBV19 with TRBJ2-6; weak D call: TRBD2 (5 bases). V was pared by 1 base and J by 0 bases, with 7 bases between. CDR1 is LNHDA, CDR2 SQIVND, per germline (reference sequence). The CDR3 is 16 residues long. This chain's CDR3 is CASSIAGSSGANVLTF. The CDR3 DNA is TGTGCCAGTAGTATAGCGGGATCCTCTGGGGCCAACGTCCTGACTTTC.

This clone has a single count. This chain uses TRBV18 with TRBJ1-5; D call uncertain. Germline V gene sequence: CDR1 KGHSH, CDR2 LQKENI. V dropped 6 bases and J dropped 2 bases, with 11 bases sitting between them. The CDR3 consists of 14 residues. Here the CDR3 reads CASSSGIGNQPQHF. The DNA of the CDR3 is TGTGCCAGCTCCTCGGGGATTGGCAATCAGCCCCAGCATTTT.

The chain has TRBV25-1 and TRBJ2-1, with D possibly being TRBD2 (7 bases). Looked up from germline, CDR1 is MGHDK and CDR2 is SYGVNS. This CDR3 region has 14 residues. The V end lost 4 bases, the J end lost 7 bases, and 14 bases lay between the germline ends. The CDR3 bases are TGTGCCAGCAGTGGAGGGGGGGGCGTGAATGAGCAGTTCTTC. It codes for CASSGGGGVNEQFF.

This chain links TRBV6-1 with TRBJ1-5, with 8 bases identical to TRBD1. The CDR3 runs 15 residues. V lost 2 bases, J lost 6 bases, and 6 bases stayed unmatched. CDR1 is MNHNS, CDR2 SASEGT, per germline. CDR3 in DNA: TGTGCCAGCAGTGAAATTGCAGGGGGCGCTCAGCCCCAGCATTTT. Protein product: CASSEIAGGAQPQHF.

This rearrangement joins TRBV9 to TRBJ2-7, with unresolved D. V gave up 3 bases and J gave up 6 bases, with 10 bases separating them. This CDR3 is 12 amino acids long. Germline CDR1 is SGDLS and CDR2 is YYNGEE. DNA of the CDR3: TGTGCCAGCAGCGGACGCATGCCCGAGCAGTACTTC. Encoded protein: CASSGRMPEQYF.

V is TRBV7-8 and J is TRBJ2-7, with TRBD2 as a possible D gene (5 bases). The CDR3 covers 12 residues. Germline-derived CDR1 and CDR2 are SGHVS and FQNEAQ. V lost 6 bases, J lost 6 bases, and 12 bases lay in between. As DNA, the CDR3 is TGTGCCAGCAGTAATAGCCGGGGCGAGCAGTACTTC. Protein product: CASSNSRGEQYF.

This clone was seen a handful of times. The chain employs TRBV4-1 and TRBJ2-5, with D possibly being TRBD2 (5 bases). Deletions cut 4 bases from V and 2 bases from J, with 14 bases between. Per germline, CDR1 MGHRA and CDR2 YSYEKL. The CDR3 totals 15 residues. Here the CDR3 reads CASSPSGSSQETQYF. DNA of the CDR3: TGCGCCAGCAGCCCTTCTGGGAGTTCTCAAGAGACCCAGTACTTC.

CDR3 residues: CASSHPPRELAFF. The CDR3 bases are TGTGCCAGCAGTCACCCACCTCGGGAGCTCGCTTTCTTT. The chain carries TRBV6-6 and TRBJ1-1; no reliable D call. V lost 5 bases and J 11 bases, leaving 18 bases between the germline ends. This CDR3 is 13 amino acids long. Germline V gene lookup returns CDR1 MNHNY and CDR2 SVGAGI (reference sequence).

The chain recombines TRBV9 with TRBJ2-6; D unclear. Between the trimmed V and J ends, which lost 0 bases and 3 bases, there was a span of 4 bases. Germline lookup yields CDR1 SGDLS and CDR2 YYNGEE. This CDR3 has 14 residues. CDR3 bases: TGTGCCAGCAGCGTAGTAGTTGGGGCCAACGTCCTGACTTTC. It codes for CASSVVVGANVLTF.

Written as DNA, the CDR3 is TGTGCCAGCGGACAGGGCCCCAGCTCCTATAATTCACCCCTCCACTTT. Its protein is CASGQGPSSYNSPLHF. The gene calls are TRBV5-5 and TRBJ1-6; TRBD1 agrees at 8 bases. This CDR3 is 16 amino acids long. V lost 7 bases to trimming and J lost 0 bases; unmatched junction nucleotides: 6. Germline loops: CDR1 SGHKS, CDR2 YYEKEE (reference sequence).

The V gene is TRBV5-1, the J gene TRBJ2-1, with 9 bases aligning to TRBD2. With V trimmed by 0 bases and J by 9 bases, 4 bases remained unmatched. The length of the CDR3 is 14 residues. Germline V gene lookup returns CDR1 SGHRS and CDR2 YFSETQ. CDR3 in amino acids: CASSLGGGETEQFF. DNA of the CDR3: TGCGCCAGCAGCTTGGGCGGGGGGGAAACTGAGCAGTTCTTC.

This clone was detected once. This chain links TRBV20-1 with TRBJ1-1; D remains ambiguous. V dropped 6 bases and J dropped 3 bases, with 8 bases sitting between them. CDR3 size: 11 residues. Looked up from germline, CDR1 is DFQATT and CDR2 is SNEGSKA (reference sequence). The CDR3 DNA reads TGCAGTGCCTTCACGTACACTGAAGCTTTCTTT. Translated: CSAFTYTEAFF.

For the CDR3, the DNA is TGTGCCAGCAGTCAGGGGGGAGAGCAGTACTTC. This codes for CASSQGGEQYF. The chain recombines TRBV6-6 with TRBJ2-7; D possibly corresponds to TRBD1 (7 bases). The CDR3 extends over 11 amino acids. Germline V lookup: CDR1 MNHNY, CDR2 SVGAGI (reference sequence). Between the trimmed V and J ends, which lost 5 bases and 7 bases, there was a span of 9 bases.

This chain links TRBV18 with TRBJ2-1, with D uncertain. The ends were cut back, 0 bases at V and 9 bases at J, with 15 bases in the middle. The V gene's germline CDR1 is KGHSH and CDR2 LQKENI. The CDR3 has 15 amino acids. The CDR3 DNA follows: TGTGCCAGCTCACCACCGTCGCGTAGCTCGAGTGAGCAGTTCTTC. Its translation: CASSPPSRSSSEQFF.

The J gene is TRBJ2-5, the V gene TRBV4-1, with D maybe TRBD2 (6 bases). From germline, CDR1 is MGHRA and CDR2 YSYEKL. Deletions cut 3 bases from V and 2 bases from J, with 16 bases between. CDR3 length equals 16 residues. The CDR3 loop is CASSHPWRDGQETQYF. In nucleotides, the CDR3 is TGCGCCAGCAGCCATCCTTGGAGGGACGGACAAGAGACCCAGTACTTC.

CDR3 bases: TGCGCCAGCAGCCTAGGGGGGGGCGAGCAGTACTTC. Translated: CASSLGGGEQYF. V gene TRBV5-1 combines with J gene TRBJ2-7, with D possibly matching TRBD2 (7 bases). Trimming took off 4 bases at V and 6 bases at J, with 11 bases between the two ends. The CDR3 consists of 12 residues. Per germline, CDR1 SGHRS and CDR2 YFSETQ.

V gene TRBV2 combines with J gene TRBJ1-5; 8 bases align to TRBD1. Germline lookup yields CDR1 SNHLY and CDR2 FYNNEI. The CDR3 covers 15 residues. With V trimmed by 5 bases and J by 3 bases, 6 bases remained unmatched. CDR3 loop: CASSSGTGPNQPQHF. The CDR3 bases are TGTGCCAGCAGTTCCGGGACAGGTCCCAATCAGCCCCAGCATTTT.

The chain carries TRBV5-1 and TRBJ2-3; 8 bases are a match to TRBD2. V gave up 3 bases and J gave up 0 bases; unmatched junction bases: 6. The V gene's germline CDR1 is SGHRS and CDR2 YFSETQ. The CDR3 contains 16 residues. CDR3 amino acids: CASSSGRAVSTDTQYF. For the CDR3, the DNA is TGCGCCAGCAGCTCCGGGAGGGCGGTAAGCACAGATACGCAGTATTTT. Supplemented by reference TRBV5-1 and TRBJ2-3, the full variable domain reads KAGVTQTPRYLIKTRGQQVTLSCSPISGHRSVSWYQQTPGQGLQFLFEYFSETQRNKGNFPGRFSGRQFSNSRSEMNVSTLELGDSALYLCASSSGRAVSTDTQYFGPGTRLTVL.

V is TRBV4-2 and J is TRBJ2-4, with D perhaps TRBD1 (5 bases). V shed 0 bases and J shed 7 bases, with 10 bases lying between them. From germline, CDR1 is LGHNA and CDR2 YNFKEQ. This CDR3 spans 14 amino acids. The CDR3 sequence: CASSQERGWNIQYF. CDR3 bases: TGTGCCAGCAGCCAAGAAAGGGGCTGGAACATTCAGTACTTC.

This sequence joins TRBV30 and TRBJ1-5, with D hard to call. The CDR3 sequence is 13 residues long. Germline values: CDR1 GTSNPN, CDR2 SVGIG (reference sequence). V was trimmed by 2 bases and J by 6 bases, leaving 11 bases between them. CDR3 loop: CAWSPPIGQPQHF. The CDR3 nucleotides are TGTGCCTGGAGTCCCCCGATCGGTCAGCCCCAGCATTTT.

Only a few counts were recorded for this clone. The chain joins TRBV14 to TRBJ1-1; unclear D gene. Germline V gene data show CDR1 as SGHDN and CDR2 as FVKESK. The CDR3 totals 14 residues. Trimming removed 1 base at V and 2 bases at J, with 8 bases between. DNA of the CDR3: TGTGCCAGCAGCCAAGCTCACCGAAACACTGAAGCTTTCTTT. Translating gives CASSQAHRNTEAFF. The variable domain in full, with the rest retrieved from reference TRBV14 and TRBJ1-1, is EAGVTQFPSHSVIEKGQTVTLRCDPISGHDNLYWYRRVMGKEIKFLLHFVKESKQDESGMPNNRFLAERTGGTYSTLKVQPAELEDSGVYFCASSQAHRNTEAFFGQGTRLTVV.

The rearrangement joins TRBV11-2 to TRBJ1-1; D possibly corresponds to TRBD1 (5 bases). The CDR3 extends over 14 amino acids. Germline V gene lookup returns CDR1 SGHAT and CDR2 FQNNGV. The V and J ends lost 2 bases and 4 bases respectively, with 11 bases between them. CDR3 in DNA: TGTGCCAGCAGCTTATCCGGGGCGGGCACTGAAGCTTTCTTT. The encoded protein is CASSLSGAGTEAFF.

The chain couples TRBV5-1 to TRBJ2-5, with 7 bases that match TRBD1. Germline V lookup: CDR1 SGHRS, CDR2 YFSETQ. The CDR3 extends over 16 amino acids. J gave up 3 bases and V 2 bases, and 10 bases lay outside the gene matches. The CDR3 bases are TGCGCCAGCAGCTTACAGGGGAAGGGTAAGGAAGAGACCCAGTACTTC. Protein product: CASSLQGKGKEETQYF.

The V gene is TRBV6-1, the J gene TRBJ2-5; TRBD1 matches 8 bases. V was pared by 3 bases and J by 4 bases, with 10 bases of the junction left unmatched. This CDR3 spans 16 amino acids. Germline assignment: CDR1 MNHNS and CDR2 SASEGT. The CDR3 nucleotides are TGTGCCAGCAGTGATTTGGTCAGGGGGCGAGGAGAGACCCAGTACTTC. Residues: CASSDLVRGRGETQYF.

The V and J genes are TRBV27 and TRBJ1-4, with 7 bases fitting TRBD1. This CDR3 region has 16 residues. CDR1 is MNHEY and CDR2 is SMNVEV in the germline V gene (reference sequence). The V and J ends lost 6 bases and 5 bases, in that order; junction bases with no gene match: 12. The CDR3, as DNA: TGTGCCAGCAGCCCCAATTTCAGGGGGTGGAATGAAAAACTGTTTTTT. Residues: CASSPNFRGWNEKLFF.

The chain carries TRBV12-2 and TRBJ1-1. TRBV12-2 is noted as a pseudogene. The CDR3 runs to 14 residues. In DNA form, the CDR3 reads TGTGCAAGTCGCCCTAATACCCCAAACACTGAAGCTTTCTTT. This translates into CASRPNTPNTEAFF.

This clone was picked up a small number of times. The rearrangement joins TRBV4-2 to TRBJ2-7; unclear D gene. The CDR3 sequence is 13 residues long. Germline CDR1 and CDR2: LGHNA and YNFKEQ. The V end lost 4 bases, the J end lost 4 bases, and 11 bases lay between the germline ends. CDR3 in amino acids: CASSPEVRYEQYF. The CDR3 region has the DNA TGTGCCAGCAGCCCTGAAGTGCGGTACGAGCAGTACTTC.

The chain is built from TRBV19 and TRBJ1-4; TRBD1 agrees at 7 bases. The junction had 8 bases not matched to a gene; V was cut back by 3 bases and J by 4 bases. The CDR3 loop spans 16 amino acids. Germline loops: CDR1 LNHDA, CDR2 SQIVND (reference sequence). This CDR3 reads CASSINRGTVNEKLFF. Written as DNA, the CDR3 is TGTGCCAGTAGTATTAATCGCGGGACAGTTAATGAAAAACTGTTTTTT.

The chain recombines TRBV2 with TRBJ1-1; perhaps TRBD1 as D (5 bases). The CDR3 covers 14 residues. The germline V gene has CDR1 SNHLY and CDR2 FYNNEI. V shed 4 bases and J shed 4 bases, with 13 bases lying between them. The CDR3 protein is CASSAQGGSTEAFF. In nucleotides, the CDR3 is TGTGCCAGCAGTGCTCAGGGTGGTAGCACTGAAGCTTTCTTT. The full variable domain, its missing parts supplied by reference TRBV2 and TRBJ1-1, is EPEVTQTPSHQVTQMGQEVILRCVPISNHLYFYWYRQILGQKVEFLVSFYNNEISEKSEIFDDQFSVERPDGSNFTLKIRSTKLEDSAMYFCASSAQGGSTEAFFGQGTRLTVV.